This is a list of T cell receptor beta chains from one sample in a study of CD8+ T cells in alopecia areata. Only in-frame clones appear in the TCRdb table, and some are missing; sequencing was by immunoSEQ multiplex PCR. The sample holds 55,000 to 70,000 clones, 45% to 55% seen once. Sequenced material: CD8+ T cells sorted from blood, taken at week 0. The receptors were sampled from a human donor with alopecia areata. Each CDR3 is given with its conserved first and last residue. A D gene is named only where the DNA matches it firmly. A row's size may be missing; if present it is once, few, many or a size class.

clone size,D gene,V gene,J gene,CDR3 protein,CDR3 DNA
NA,NA,TRBV7-9,TRBJ2-2,CASPAFVANTGELFF,TGTGCCAGCCCCGCCTTCGTAGCGAACACCGGGGAGCTGTTTTTT
NA,TRBD2,TRBV7-8,TRBJ2-5,CASSSSTGTKETQYF,TGTGCCAGCAGCTCAAGTACTGGGACTAAAGAGACCCAGTACTTC
few,NA,TRBV28,TRBJ1-3,CASSRQPVGQNTIYF,TGTGCCAGCAGTCGACAGCCCGTGGGCCAAAACACCATATATTTT
NA,TRBD2,TRBV7-8,TRBJ2-6,CASPAGGPVTGANVLTF,TGTGCCAGCCCAGCGGGAGGGCCAGTTACTGGGGCCAACGTCCTGACTTTC
NA,NA,TRBV29-1,TRBJ2-6,CSARDRVSSGANVLTF,TGCAGCGCCCGAGATCGGGTTTCCTCTGGGGCCAACGTCCTGACTTTC
NA,NA,TRBV5-4,TRBJ2-7,CASSGSGDFSSYEQYF,TGTGCCAGCAGCGGTTCGGGGGATTTCAGCTCCTACGAGCAGTACTTC
once,NA,TRBV2,TRBJ2-5,CATPGAPRETQYF,TGTGCCACGCCCGGGGCCCCAAGAGAGACCCAGTACTTC
NA,TRBD2,TRBV7-2,TRBJ2-1,CASVGLAGDKGPYNEQFF,TGTGCCAGCGTCGGACTAGCGGGAGATAAGGGGCCTTACAATGAGCAGTTCTTC
few,NA,TRBV5-1,TRBJ2-4,CASRGPKNIQYF,TGCGCCAGCCGGGGCCCCAAAAACATTCAGTACTTC
NA,NA,TRBV4-3,TRBJ2-3,CASSQDGEPDTQYF,TGCGCCAGCAGCCAGGACGGGGAGCCAGATACGCAGTATTTT
many,TRBD2,TRBV5-1,TRBJ2-7,CASSLVVAGGSYEQYF,TGCGCCAGCAGCTTGGTGGTAGCGGGAGGTTCCTACGAGCAGTACTTC
once,NA,TRBV4-1,TRBJ2-7,CASSQVRGVSYEQYF,TGCGCCAGCAGCCAAGTACGGGGCGTCTCCTACGAGCAGTACTTC
NA,NA,TRBV7-8,TRBJ2-7,CASSPGSPGSYEQYF,TGTGCCAGCAGCCCCGGGAGCCCAGGATCCTACGAGCAGTACTTC
NA,NA,TRBV11-2,TRBJ2-1,CASSLFDASSSYNEQFF,TGTGCCAGCAGCTTATTTGACGCATCTAGCTCCTACAATGAGCAGTTCTTC
few,NA,TRBV4-3,TRBJ2-7,CASSQDLEADGQYF,TGCGCCAGCAGCCAAGATCTGGAGGCAGACGGGCAGTACTTC
NA,TRBD2,TRBV29-1,TRBJ2-1,CSTPGLAGAVSYNEQFF,TGCAGCACTCCGGGACTAGCGGGAGCGGTGTCCTACAATGAGCAGTTCTTC
few,TRBD2,TRBV7-9,TRBJ2-4,CASSWGTGTSGRAKNIQYF,TGTGCCAGCAGCTGGGGGACAGGGACTAGCGGGAGAGCCAAAAACATTCAGTACTTC
NA,NA,TRBV25-1,TRBJ2-1,CASSDLPGNEQFF,TGTGCCAGCAGTGACTTACCAGGCAATGAGCAGTTCTTC
NA,TRBD2,TRBV29-1,TRBJ2-5,CSVGSDVAGEPEETQYF,TGCAGCGTTGGGAGCGACGTGGCGGGAGAGCCGGAGGAGACCCAGTACTTC
NA,NA,TRBV11-2,TRBJ2-3,CASSFDEHPRDTQYF,TGTGCCAGCAGCTTCGACGAACACCCACGAGATACGCAGTATTTT
once,NA,TRBV19,TRBJ2-7,CASSMSGSYEQYF,TGTGCCAGTAGTATGTCAGGCTCCTACGAGCAGTACTTC
NA,NA,TRBV30,TRBJ2-6,CAWSPAPAGANVLTF,TGTGCCTGGAGTCCGGCTCCCGCTGGGGCCAACGTCCTGACTTTC
many,TRBD2,TRBV28,TRBJ2-2,CASTGGYGDTGELFF,TGTGCCAGCACGGGGGGGTACGGGGACACCGGGGAGCTGTTTTTT
few,NA,TRBV29-1,TRBJ2-2,CSVDFPGLAELFF,TGCAGCGTTGATTTCCCAGGGCTCGCGGAGCTGTTTTTT
NA,NA,TRBV29-1,TRBJ2-2,CSVVTGELFF,TGCAGCGTTGTAACCGGGGAGCTGTTTTTT
NA,NA,TRBV9,TRBJ2-4,CASSVAVATDIQYF,TGTGCCAGCAGCGTAGCGGTAGCAACCGACATTCAGTACTTC
NA,TRBD1,TRBV27,TRBJ2-7,CASSFGQGAAYEQYF,TGTGCCAGCAGTTTTGGACAGGGGGCTGCCTACGAGCAGTACTTC
many,NA,TRBV11-1,TRBJ2-3,CASSLAPQGVTDTQYF,TGTGCCAGCAGCTTAGCTCCACAGGGAGTAACAGATACGCAGTATTTT
NA,NA,TRBV27,TRBJ1-1,CASSLAGGEAFF,TGTGCCAGCAGTTTGGCAGGCGGTGAAGCTTTCTTT
NA,TRBD2,TRBV30,TRBJ2-7,CAWIGREGPNEQYF,TGTGCCTGGATCGGCCGGGAGGGTCCTAACGAGCAGTACTTC
NA,NA,TRBV7-9,TRBJ1-2,CASSDSQGLYGYTF,TGTGCCAGCAGCGATTCTCAGGGGCTCTATGGCTACACCTTC